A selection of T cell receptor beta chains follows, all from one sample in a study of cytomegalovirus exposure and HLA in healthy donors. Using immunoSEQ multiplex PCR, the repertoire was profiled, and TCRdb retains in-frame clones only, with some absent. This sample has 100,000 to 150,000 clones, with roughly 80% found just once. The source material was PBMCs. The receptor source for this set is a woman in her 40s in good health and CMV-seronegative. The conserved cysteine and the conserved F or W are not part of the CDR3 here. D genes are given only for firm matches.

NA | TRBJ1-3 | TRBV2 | ASGGQVPTLGNTIY
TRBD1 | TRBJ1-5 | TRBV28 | ASSLGTGGNQPQH
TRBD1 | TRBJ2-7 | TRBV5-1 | ASSLAKGQASYEQY
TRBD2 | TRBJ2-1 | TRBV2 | ASRGETSGIRRSEQF
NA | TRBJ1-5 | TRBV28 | ASSLWGRGGNQPQH
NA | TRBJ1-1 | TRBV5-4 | ASSESSSGNTEAF
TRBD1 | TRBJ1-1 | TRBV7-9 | ASSPLDRGQLNTEAF
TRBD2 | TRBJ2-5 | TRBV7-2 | ASSLSGGGGSQY
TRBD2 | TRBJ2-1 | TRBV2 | ASSYLIGGAGNEQF
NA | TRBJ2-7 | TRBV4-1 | ASSQGPTGLDEQY
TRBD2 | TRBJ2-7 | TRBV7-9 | SSSSGGSPYEQY
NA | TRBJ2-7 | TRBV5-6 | ASSLFWRSYEQY
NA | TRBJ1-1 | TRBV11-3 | ASSSLTPQETPMNTEAF
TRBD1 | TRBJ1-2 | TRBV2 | ASAYRGQHGYT
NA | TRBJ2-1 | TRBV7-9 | ASSLRGAAEQF